Below, 2 T cell receptor beta chains from the same sample are listed, as sequenced in a study of blood T cell repertoires in COVID-19 (dated by TCRdb to 2018 to 2021). The library came from the immunoSEQ multiplex PCR assay. Sourced from immuneACCESS, this table was stored by TCRdb with only in-frame sequences that have V and J called. A share of the clones is absent; for the studies checked, an unresolved V gene accounts for under half, and the remainder has no known explanation. In all, the sample holds under 300,000 clones, and roughly 80% of those were seen once. Clones ranked in the top ten supply roughly 3.3% of the sample. The sequencing sample was made of peripheral blood. The receptor set was obtained from a woman between 18 and 30 years old with acute or convalescent COVID-19.

Only one count was recorded for this clone. The genes are TRBV23-1 and TRBJ1-1; 8 positions match TRBD1. TRBV23-1 is flagged as an ORF with uncertain function. Losses at the gene ends were 2 bases for V and 5 bases for J; bases not matched to a gene: 7. The CDR3 runs to 15 residues. The CDR3 loop is CASSQPDREFTEAFF. In nucleotides, the CDR3 is TGCGCCAGCAGTCAACCGGACAGGGAGTTTACTGAAGCTTTCTTT.

The chain joins TRBV7-8 to TRBJ1-5; D might be TRBD1 (6 bases). With 5 bases removed from V and 1 base from J, the gap between germline ends came to 12 bases. CDR3 length: 15 amino acids. The germline gives CDR1 SGHVS, CDR2 FQNEAQ. CDR3 sequence reads: CASSAGTSSNQPQHF. CDR3 sequence (DNA): TGTGCCAGCAGCGCCGGGACATCGAGCAATCAGCCCCAGCATTTT.